This T cell receptor beta chain derives from a study of blood T cell repertoires in COVID-19. On the study more broadly: In each case, the material was cDNA or gDNA derived from T cells, B-cell-depleted T cells, or PBMCs.

Germline CDR1 reads SGHDT; CDR2 reads YYEEEE. The V end lost 4 bases, the J end lost 3 bases, and 16 bases lay between the germline ends. The CDR3 extends over 15 amino acids. As processed by the authors: It was from reference gene primer amplification that nucleated cell counts were estimated. Sequencing was performed with immunoSEQ multiplex PCR; in TCRdb, only in-frame clones are kept and a portion is missing. For V, J and clone size, that table is used; D and trimming come from the DNA. This repertoire shows a few hundred thousand clones, around 90% found once; its top ten account for about 6.8%. Seattle's cohort entered during active infection and was followed longitudinally.

The TCR comes from a woman younger than 45 with COVID-19, enrolled during active disease. Sample: peripheral blood. The chain joins TRBV5-6 to TRBJ1-2; D perhaps matches TRBD1 (6 bases). The CDR3 DNA reads as TGTGCCAGCAGCCCTGGTGGAGGGGGGGACTATGGCTACACCTTC. Amino acids: CASSPGGGGDYGYTF.